What follows are 14 T cell receptor beta chains derived from one specimen sequenced in a study of CD8 T cells in Susac syndrome. RNA was extracted with the RNeasy kit, and a quantity of about 0.5 to 1 ug was reverse transcribed using random hexamers. In TCRdb, the immunoSEQ multiplex PCR reads were re-called with MiXCR into one record per CDR3 protein. The sample lists some 400,000 distinct CDR3 sequences, approximately 89% occurring once. Sequencing input: CD8+ T cells from PBMCs. The receptor set was obtained from a human donor with multiple sclerosis.

V and J are TRBV12-3 or TRBV12-4 and TRBJ2-2; TRBD1 might be the D (5 bases). Trimming cost V 5 bases and J 1 base, with 8 bases left between them. The CDR3 covers 14 residues. The CDR3 nucleotides read TGTGCCAGCAGTAACACAGGGAACACCGGGGAGCTGTTTTTT. Amino acid sequence: CASSNTGNTGELFF.

The rearrangement links TRBV4-2 to TRBJ2-3, with 7 bases identical to TRBD2. CDR1 and CDR2 (germline): LGHNA, YNFKEQ. Trimming took 0 bases from V and 3 from J; bases not matched to a gene: 9. This CDR3 has 17 residues. DNA for the CDR3: TGTGCCAGCAGCCAAGATTTCGCCAGCGGGGTGACAGATACGCAGTATTTT. Its protein is CASSQDFASGVTDTQYF.

The V call is TRBV29-1, the J call TRBJ2-3, with 11 positions matching TRBD1. This CDR3 region has 15 residues. The V segment lost 5 bases and the J segment 5 bases; nucleotides outside the gene matches: 9. Germline lookup yields CDR1 SQVTM and CDR2 ANQGSEA. The CDR3 spells CSVRRTGGVGDTQYF. The CDR3 region has the DNA TGCAGCGTTCGCAGGACAGGGGGCGTGGGAGATACGCAGTATTTT.

The chain employs TRBV24-1 and TRBJ2-3; D possibly matches TRBD1 or TRBD2 (5 bases each). Deletions cut 4 bases from V and 6 bases from J, with 7 bases between. CDR1 and CDR2 from the germline V gene are KGHDR and SFDVKD. The CDR3 covers 12 residues. The CDR3 coding sequence is TGTGCCACCAGTGAATGGGGGGATACGCAGTATTTT. Its protein product is CATSEWGDTQYF.

The chain couples TRBV7-9 to TRBJ2-7; D might be TRBD1 (6 bases). This CDR3 is built from 15 residues. Germline-derived CDR1 and CDR2 are SEHNR and FQNEAQ (reference sequence). Trimming cost V 5 bases and J 3 bases, with 17 bases left between them. The CDR3 DNA sequence: TGTGCCAGCAGCCTTGGGACAATTGGGGGCTACGAGCAGTACTTC. This sequence encodes CASSLGTIGGYEQYF.

This clonotype was observed a handful of times. This chain connects TRBV6-5 to TRBJ2-1; D call uncertain. Between the trimmed V and J ends, which lost 2 bases and 10 bases, there was a span of 9 bases. This CDR3 has 12 residues. Per germline, CDR1 MNHEY and CDR2 SVGAGI. The CDR3 bases are TGTGCCAGCAGTTACCCCGGACGGGAGCAGTTCTTC. Translating it yields CASSYPGREQFF.

This clonotype was found a few times. The gene calls are TRBV11-3 and TRBJ2-5; the D gene is possibly TRBD1 (5 bases). The germline V and J ends were trimmed by 6 bases and 0 bases, with 8 bases remaining between them. CDR3 length: 13 amino acids. Looked up from germline, CDR1 is SGHNT and CDR2 is YENEEA. The CDR3 here is CASSPRDQETQYF. CDR3 sequence (DNA): TGTGCCAGCAGTCCCAGGGACCAAGAGACCCAGTACTTC.

This clonotype was counted once. The chain carries TRBV7-9 and TRBJ1-1; D is unclear. The CDR3 is 16 amino acids. Germline V gene data show CDR1 as SEHNR and CDR2 as FQNEAQ (reference sequence). Between the trimmed V and J ends, which lost 4 bases and 5 bases, there was a span of 20 bases. CDR3 sequence reads: CASSWRWVKPRTEAFF. CDR3 in DNA: TGTGCCAGCAGCTGGAGGTGGGTCAAGCCCCGAACTGAAGCTTTCTTT.

This clonotype was counted only a few times. This chain uses TRBV6-2 or TRBV6-3 with TRBJ2-1, with 7 nucleotides matching TRBD2. This CDR3 contains 15 residues. J lost 3 bases, V lost 5 bases, and 7 bases had no gene match. CDR1 MNHEY and CDR2 SVGEGT come from the germline V gene. The CDR3 DNA reads as TGTGCCAGCAGTCCTCTAGCGGAAATCTACAATGAGCAGTTCTTC. This gives the protein CASSPLAEIYNEQFF.

This clonotype was picked up a small number of times. V gene TRBV30 combines with J gene TRBJ2-7; D might be TRBD1 (5 bases). From germline, CDR1 is GTSNPN and CDR2 SVGIG (reference sequence). With 1 base removed from V and 12 bases from J, the gap between germline ends came to 13 bases. The CDR3 length is 11 residues. The CDR3 protein is CAWSDRQSPYF. The CDR3 DNA reads TGTGCCTGGAGTGACAGACAGTCCCCGTACTTC. Full variable domain (outside the CDR3, taken from reference TRBV30 and TRBJ2-7): SQTIHQWPATLVQPVGSPLSLECTVEGTSNPNLYWYRQAAGRGLQLLFYSVGIGQISSEVPQNLSASRPQDRQFILSSKKLLLSDSGFYLCAWSDRQSPYFGPGTRLTVT.

The chain is built from TRBV20-1 and TRBJ2-3; 9 nucleotides align to TRBD1. CDR3 length: 17 residues. The junction had 11 bases not matched to a gene; V was cut back by 0 bases and J by 4 bases. Germline loops: CDR1 DFQATT, CDR2 SNEGSKA (reference sequence). The CDR3, as DNA: TGCAGTGCTAGAGATCTTTATATAACAGGGGGCGCAGATACGCAGTATTTT. This encodes CSARDLYITGGADTQYF.

This clonotype showed up just once. The chain joins TRBV7-2 to TRBJ2-1; 8 bases align to TRBD1. The V and J ends lost 2 bases and 10 bases, in that order; junction bases with no gene match: 7. The CDR3 length is 14 residues. CDR1 is SGHTA, CDR2 FQGNSA, per germline. The DNA for the CDR3 is TGTGCCAGCAGCTTATGGGGACAGGCTCTCGAGCAGTTCTTC. Protein product: CASSLWGQALEQFF.

The V and J genes are TRBV3-1 and TRBJ1-6; the D is unclear. This CDR3 is built from 14 residues. Germline V gene lookup returns CDR1 LGHDT and CDR2 YNNKEL (reference sequence). V was cut by 0 bases and J by 4 bases, with 4 bases left in between. CDR3 DNA sequence: TGTGCCAGCAGCCAAGAGGGTTATAATTCACCCCTCCACTTT. It specifies CASSQEGYNSPLHF.

The gene calls are TRBV4-1 and TRBJ2-7; unclear D gene. The CDR3 totals 12 residues. V dropped 2 bases and J dropped 12 bases, with 14 bases sitting between them. Germline-derived CDR1 and CDR2 are MGHRA and YSYEKL. CDR3: CASSQSNGPRYF. The CDR3 DNA reads TGCGCCAGCAGCCAAAGTAACGGCCCGCGGTACTTC.